The 14 T cell receptor beta chains listed next were all sequenced from one sample in a study of regulatory T cells in long-lasting Graves disease. Arm-PCR with iRepertoire HTBI primers amplified the CDR3 regions for these TCR beta libraries. TCRdb analysed the multiplex PCR reads with MiXCR anew, one entry per CDR3 protein. The sample comprises about 460,000 distinct CDR3 sequences, under 25% of which are singletons, and about 12% rests with the top ten. Sample time point: persistent/refractory GD, antithyroid drugs over 5 years with positive TRAb. PBMC-derived RNA was used for the TCR library. The specimen comprised peripheral blood mononuclear cells (PBMCs), sampled when the disease was refractory, from a patient treated with antithyroid drugs. These receptor sequences come from a female donor with Graves disease.

The genes are TRBV20-1 and TRBJ1-1; tentatively, D is TRBD1 (5 bases). Germline lookup yields CDR1 DFQATT and CDR2 SNEGSKA (reference sequence). Deletions cut 1 base from V and 3 bases from J, with 6 bases between. The CDR3 is made up of 12 amino acids. The CDR3 DNA reads as TGCAGTGCTAGAGGGGACTACACTGAAGCTTTCTTT. Amino acids: CSARGDYTEAFF.

This clonotype was seen repeatedly, ten times or more. This sequence joins TRBV6-5 and TRBJ2-7; 10 nucleotides agree with TRBD1. The CDR3 has 15 residues. V was pared by 0 bases and J by 6 bases, with 5 bases of the junction left unmatched. Germline CDR1 MNHEY, CDR2 SVGAGI. The CDR3: CASSYSMRDRGEQYF. The CDR3 DNA follows: TGTGCCAGCAGTTACTCGATGAGGGACAGGGGCGAGCAGTACTTC.

Concerning this clonotype itself: This may stem from a read error, because a much larger clone lies one nucleotide away. V and J are TRBV2 and TRBJ2-7; TRBD2 matches 7 bases. The germline CDR1 and CDR2 sequences are SNHLY and FYNNEI. The length of the CDR3 is 15 residues. This CDR3 is CAGSDSSGPSYEQYF. The DNA of the CDR3 is TGTGCCGGCAGTGACTCTAGCGGCCCCTCCTACGAGCAGTACTTC. Full variable domain (remainder filled in from reference TRBV2 and TRBJ2-7): EPEVTQTPSHQVTQMGQEVILRCVPISNHLYFYWYRQILGQKVEFLVSFYNNEISEKSEIFDDQFSVERPDGSNFTLKIRSTKLEDSAMYFCAGSDSSGPSYEQYFGPGTRLTVT.

V and J are TRBV6-1 and TRBJ1-3; unclear D gene. The CDR3 sequence is 19 residues long. Trimming shortened V by 0 bases and J by 2 bases, and 20 bases separated the two germline ends. Germline values: CDR1 MNHNS, CDR2 SASEGT. As DNA, the CDR3 is TGTGCCAGCAGTGAAGCGCTCTTTGTGGTGGCCTCCGCTGGAAACACCATATATTTT. Encoded protein: CASSEALFVVASAGNTIYF.

V gene TRBV28 combines with J gene TRBJ1-6; tentatively, D is TRBD1 (6 bases). The CDR3 is 18 residues long. Germline V gene lookup returns CDR1 MDHEN and CDR2 SYDVKM. V was pared by 9 bases and J by 4 bases, with 25 bases between. CDR3 nucleotides: TGTGCCAGTCGAGAAACAAAGAAAGGGGGGGGGTATAATTCACCCCTCCACTTT. It is translated as CASRETKKGGGYNSPLHF.

This clonotype came up many times. The chain uses TRBV19 and TRBJ1-5; D is unclear. This CDR3 contains 13 residues. CDR1 is LNHDA and CDR2 is SQIVND in the germline V gene (reference sequence). Deletions cut 3 bases from V and 3 bases from J, with 6 bases between. The CDR3 bases are TGTGCCAGTAGTATTTCGGTCAATCAGCCCCAGCATTTT. Translation: CASSISVNQPQHF.

Details on this clonotype: One end of the junction does not line up with germline, which may come from a read error. The rearrangement uses TRBV14 and TRBJ2-5, with D possibly being TRBD1 or TRBD2 (5 bases each). The CDR3 loop spans 15 amino acids. Germline V lookup: CDR1 SGHDN, CDR2 FVKESK. Written as DNA, the CDR3 is TGTGCCAGCAGCCCCTCCGGGGCCCCCCGAGAGCCCCAGTACTTC. This codes for CASSPSGAPREPQYF. Filled out from reference TRBV14 and TRBJ2-5, the complete variable domain reads EAGVTQFPSHSVIEKGQTVTLRCDPISGHDNLYWYRRVMGKEIKFLLHFVKESKQDESGMPNNRFLAERTGGTYSTLKVQPAELEDSGVYFCASSPSGAPREPQYFGPGTRLLVL.

This clonotype turned up a few times. The chain combines TRBV3-1 with TRBJ2-7, with 8 bases aligning to TRBD1. CDR1 and CDR2 (germline): LGHDT, YNNKEL (reference sequence). J gave up 4 bases and V 1 base, and 6 bases lay outside the gene matches. The CDR3 has 15 residues. CDR3 residues: CASSQALTGEYEQYF. In DNA, the CDR3 is TGTGCCAGCAGCCAAGCCCTGACAGGGGAATACGAGCAGTACTTC.

In its sample, this clonotype was seen a few times. CDR3: CASEDSFSGANVLTF. The CDR3 region has the DNA TGTGCCAGCGAGGACAGTTTCTCTGGGGCCAACGTCCTGACTTTC. J is TRBJ2-6 and V is TRBV12-3 or TRBV12-4, with a weak D call TRBD1 (6 bases). The CDR3 runs 15 residues. V was pared by 8 bases and J by 0 bases, with 11 bases between.

The CDR3: CASSFTQGSYEQYF. Here the CDR3 DNA reads TGTGCCAGCAGCTTTACACAGGGCTCCTACGAGCAGTACTTC. J is TRBJ2-7 and V is TRBV7-9; weak D call: TRBD1 (6 bases). CDR3 length equals 14 residues. Germline V gene data show CDR1 as SEHNR and CDR2 as FQNEAQ (reference sequence). The V end was cut by 3 bases, the J end by 0 bases, with 9 bases between.

A remark on this clonotype: Sequence at one end of the junction differs from germline and may be a read error. V usage is TRBV7-9 and J usage is TRBJ1-1; 9 positions agree with TRBD1. The CDR3 runs 15 residues. Germline CDR1 reads SEHNR; CDR2 reads FQNEAQ (reference sequence). This chain's CDR3 is CASSSRDRVNSEAFF. CDR3 bases: TGTGCCAGCAGCTCCCGGGACAGGGTGAACTCTGAAGCTTTCTTT.

Turning to this clonotype: A junction boundary mismatches the germline segment, possibly from a read error. The genes are TRBV3-1 and TRBJ2-7; D perhaps matches TRBD1 (6 bases). Looked up from germline, CDR1 is LGHDT and CDR2 is YNNKEL (reference sequence). There are 12 residues in the CDR3. CDR3 sequence reads: CASSYRQGRILF. DNA of the CDR3: TGTGCCAGCAGCTACCGGCAGGGGCGAATTCTCTTC.

This clonotype was recorded a few times. The chain joins TRBV27 to TRBJ1-5; 8 bases are shared with TRBD1. The germline gives CDR1 MNHEY, CDR2 SMNVEV (reference sequence). The V gene end was trimmed by 0 bases and the J gene end by 6 bases; junction bases not matched to a gene: 10. The CDR3 contains 17 residues. CDR3 nucleotide sequence: TGTGCCAGCAGTTTATCAGGTGGCAGGGGGCATAGTCAGCCCCAGCATTTT. The encoded protein is CASSLSGGRGHSQPQHF.

This clonotype was seen more than once but under ten times. The genes are TRBV30 and TRBJ2-7; TRBD2 matches 9 bases. J was trimmed by 7 bases and V by 2 bases; bases with no gene match: 12. Germline V gives CDR1 GTSNPN, CDR2 SVGIG (reference sequence). The length of the CDR3 is 15 residues. This chain's CDR3 is CAWSQRGLAGHEQYF. Written as DNA, the CDR3 is TGTGCCTGGAGTCAACGGGGGCTAGCGGGGCATGAGCAGTACTTC.